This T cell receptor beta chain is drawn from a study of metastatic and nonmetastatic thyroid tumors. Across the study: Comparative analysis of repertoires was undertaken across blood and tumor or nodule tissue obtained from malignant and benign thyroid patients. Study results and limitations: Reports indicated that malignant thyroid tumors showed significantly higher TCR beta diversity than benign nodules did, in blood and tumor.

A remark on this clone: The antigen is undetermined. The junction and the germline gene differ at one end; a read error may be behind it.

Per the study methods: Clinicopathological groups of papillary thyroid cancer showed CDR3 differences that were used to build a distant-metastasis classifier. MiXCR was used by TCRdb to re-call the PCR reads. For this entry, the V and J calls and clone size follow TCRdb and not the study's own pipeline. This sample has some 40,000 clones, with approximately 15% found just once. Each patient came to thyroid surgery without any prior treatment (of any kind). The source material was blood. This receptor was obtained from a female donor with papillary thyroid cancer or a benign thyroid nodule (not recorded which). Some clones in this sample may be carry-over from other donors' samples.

CDR3 amino acids: CSSSSTGFLTYTQYF. CDR3 coding DNA: TGTTCCAGCAGTTCGACAGGGTTCCTCACATATACGCAGTATTTT. The chain has TRBV28 and TRBJ2-3; TRBD1 aligns across 7 bases. The CDR3 runs to 15 residues. Germline lookup yields CDR1 MDHEN and CDR2 SYDVKM.